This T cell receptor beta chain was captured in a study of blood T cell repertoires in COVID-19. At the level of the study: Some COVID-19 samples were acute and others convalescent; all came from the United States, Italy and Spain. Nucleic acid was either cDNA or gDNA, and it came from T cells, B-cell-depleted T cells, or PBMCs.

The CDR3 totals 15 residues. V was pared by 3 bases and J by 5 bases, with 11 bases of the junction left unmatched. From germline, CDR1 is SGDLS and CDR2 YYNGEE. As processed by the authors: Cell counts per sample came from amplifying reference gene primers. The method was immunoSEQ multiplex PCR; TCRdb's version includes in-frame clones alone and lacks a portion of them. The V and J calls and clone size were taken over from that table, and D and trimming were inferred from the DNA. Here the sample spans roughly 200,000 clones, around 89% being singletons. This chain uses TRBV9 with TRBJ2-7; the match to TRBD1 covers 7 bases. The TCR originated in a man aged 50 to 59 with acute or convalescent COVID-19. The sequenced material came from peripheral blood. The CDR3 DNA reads TGTGCCAGCAGCGCGGAGACAGGGTCCTTGGACGAGCAGTACTTC. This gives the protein CASSAETGSLDEQYF.